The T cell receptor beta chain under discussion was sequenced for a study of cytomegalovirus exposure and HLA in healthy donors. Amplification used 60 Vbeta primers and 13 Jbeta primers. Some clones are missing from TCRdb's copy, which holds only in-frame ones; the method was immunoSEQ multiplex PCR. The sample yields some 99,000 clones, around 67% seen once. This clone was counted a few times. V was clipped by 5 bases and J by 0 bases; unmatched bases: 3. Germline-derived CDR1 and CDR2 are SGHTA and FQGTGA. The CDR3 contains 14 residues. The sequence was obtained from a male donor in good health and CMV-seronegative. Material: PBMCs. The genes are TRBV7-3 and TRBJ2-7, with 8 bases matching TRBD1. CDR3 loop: CASSQGAGSYEQYF. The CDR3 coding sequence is TGTGCCAGCAGCCAGGGGGCAGGCTCCTACGAGCAGTACTTC.